A single sample gave rise to the 26 T cell receptor beta chains below, sequenced in a study of blood T cell repertoires in COVID-19 (dated by TCRdb to 2020 to 2021). The protocol used for the library was the immunoSEQ multiplex PCR assay. Not all clones reach the TCRdb copy of this immuneACCESS table, which keeps in-frame sequences only. Checked studies attribute under half of the gap to unresolved V genes and leave the rest unexplained. A total of approximately 290,000 clones appear in this sample, 80% to 90% of them only once. The ten largest clones add up to more than 4% of the sample. Sequenced material: PBMCs or T cells enriched from blood (not recorded which). These receptors originate from a woman in her thirties who had recovered from COVID-19.

V and J are TRBV10-1 and TRBJ1-1; tentatively, D is TRBD1 (6 bases). The CDR3 is made up of 12 amino acids. The V gene lost 10 bases and the J gene lost 1 base, with 10 bases spanning the gap. From germline, CDR1 is WNHNN and CDR2 SYGVQD (reference sequence). The CDR3 sequence is CATSGENTEAFF. The CDR3, as DNA: TGCGCCACCTCAGGGGAGAACACTGAAGCTTTCTTT.

This chain uses TRBV9 with TRBJ1-1, with D maybe TRBD1 (6 bases). The CDR3 covers 13 residues. Germline V gene lookup returns CDR1 SGDLS and CDR2 YYNGEE. Deletions cut 0 bases from V and 11 bases from J, with 14 bases between. The CDR3 region is CASSVGPGHWAFF. CDR3 DNA: TGTGCCAGCAGCGTAGGACCGGGACATTGGGCTTTCTTT.

This clone turned up a few times. This chain uses TRBV12-5 with TRBJ2-1, with 9 bases fitting TRBD1. J lost 7 bases, V lost 6 bases, and 7 bases had no gene match. The CDR3 contains 14 residues. The germline CDR1 and CDR2 sequences are LGHNT and FRNRAP. This chain's CDR3 is CASGPSQGANEQFF. The CDR3 coding sequence is TGTGCTAGTGGCCCGTCACAGGGGGCGAATGAGCAGTTCTTC.

The chain links TRBV7-9 to TRBJ2-3; D possibly corresponds to TRBD2 (5 bases). Germline values: CDR1 SEHNR, CDR2 FQNEAQ (reference sequence). This CDR3 has 14 amino acids. V was trimmed by 5 bases and J by 5 bases, leaving 14 bases between them. CDR3 amino acids: CASSVRDTKDTQYF. The CDR3 DNA reads TGTGCCAGCAGCGTACGGGATACCAAAGATACGCAGTATTTT.

V gene TRBV18 combines with J gene TRBJ1-2; D is unclear. The ends were cut back, 3 bases at V and 4 bases at J, with 21 bases in the middle. Germline values: CDR1 KGHSH, CDR2 LQKENI. The CDR3 length is 17 residues. Here the CDR3 DNA reads TGTGCCAGCTCACCCGGGGTCGGGAGGGTAACGTCCTATGGCTACACCTTC. The encoded protein is CASSPGVGRVTSYGYTF.

The chain carries TRBV2 and TRBJ2-5, with 10 bases aligning to TRBD2. The V and J ends lost 7 bases and 5 bases, in that order; junction bases with no gene match: 16. In germline, CDR1 is SNHLY, CDR2 FYNNEI. The CDR3 covers 17 residues. In DNA form, the CDR3 reads TGTGCCAGCACCACCCCCCGGCTAGCGGGGGCGGAGGAGACCCAGTACTTC. Translation: CASTTPRLAGAEETQYF.

This clone was recorded a few times. The V and J genes are TRBV10-3 and TRBJ2-7, with 8 bases lining up with TRBD2. J lost 0 bases, V lost 6 bases, and 10 bases had no gene match. There are 16 residues in the CDR3. CDR1 and CDR2 (germline): ENHRY, SYGVKD. The CDR3 loop is CAIRPVLAASSYEQYF. DNA for the CDR3: TGTGCCATCAGGCCCGTACTAGCGGCAAGCTCCTACGAGCAGTACTTC.

The rearrangement links TRBV2 to TRBJ2-3; D is perhaps TRBD1 (7 bases). The CDR3 length is 16 residues. Germline lookup yields CDR1 SNHLY and CDR2 FYNNEI. Trimming took off 2 bases at V and 1 base at J, with 13 bases between the two ends. CDR3 bases: TGTGCCAGCAGTGAAAGGGCAGGGGGGCGCACAGATACGCAGTATTTT. This encodes CASSERAGGRTDTQYF. The full variable domain, its missing parts supplied by reference TRBV2 and TRBJ2-3, is EPEVTQTPSHQVTQMGQEVILRCVPISNHLYFYWYRQILGQKVEFLVSFYNNEISEKSEIFDDQFSVERPDGSNFTLKIRSTKLEDSAMYFCASSERAGGRTDTQYFGPGTRLTVL.

This rearrangement joins TRBV9 to TRBJ1-4; D may be TRBD1 (6 bases). CDR3 size: 15 residues. In germline, CDR1 is SGDLS, CDR2 YYNGEE. Deletions cut 3 bases from V and 4 bases from J, with 13 bases between. DNA for the CDR3: TGTGCCAGCAGCGAAAAGACAGGCTATAATGAAAAACTGTTTTTT. Protein sequence: CASSEKTGYNEKLFF.

The chain recombines TRBV12-3 or TRBV12-4 with TRBJ1-2, with a weak D call TRBD1 (5 bases). The CDR3 runs to 13 residues. V was cut by 5 bases and J by 6 bases, with 13 bases left in between. The chain's CDR3 is CASSHSRGNGYTF. CDR3 sequence (DNA): TGTGCCAGCAGTCACAGTCGGGGGAATGGCTACACCTTC.

The chain couples TRBV7-9 to TRBJ1-2; 10 positions agree with TRBD1. This CDR3 is built from 16 residues. Germline V gene data show CDR1 as SEHNR and CDR2 as FQNEAQ (reference sequence). The junction had 12 bases not matched to a gene; V was cut back by 5 bases and J by 6 bases. For the CDR3, the DNA is TGTGCCAGCAGCCCTCGACAGGGGGCAGGAAAGGATGGCTACACCTTC. Translation: CASSPRQGAGKDGYTF.

J is TRBJ1-2 and V is TRBV6-4, with 7 bases lining up with TRBD1. V shed 3 bases, J shed 6 bases, and the junction held 7 bases outside the gene matches. This CDR3 has 14 amino acids. From germline, CDR1 is MRHNA and CDR2 SNTAGT. CDR3 DNA: TGTGCCAGCAGTGAATACAGGGGAAGCCATGGCTACACCTTC. It specifies CASSEYRGSHGYTF.

The chain joins TRBV6-5 to TRBJ1-3; unclear D gene. CDR1 and CDR2 (germline): MNHEY, SVGAGI. CDR3 length: 14 residues. Deletions cut 5 bases from V and 2 bases from J, with 10 bases between. The CDR3 loop is CASSPAEAGNTIYF. As DNA, the CDR3 is TGTGCCAGCAGTCCAGCCGAGGCTGGAAACACCATATATTTT.

The rearrangement uses TRBV5-1 and TRBJ2-5, with TRBD2 matching 7 bases. CDR1 SGHRS and CDR2 YFSETQ come from the germline V gene. V was clipped by 4 bases and J by 2 bases; unmatched bases: 5. This CDR3 has 14 amino acids. As DNA, the CDR3 is TGCGCCAGCAGCGGACTAGTTGGGCAAGAGACCCAGTACTTC. This encodes CASSGLVGQETQYF.

The J gene is TRBJ1-2, the V gene TRBV7-2; 7 bases match TRBD1. Germline CDR1 and CDR2: SGHTA and FQGNSA. Germline trimming cut 2 bases from V and 1 base from J; bases unmatched to any gene: 13. CDR3 length: 18 residues. CDR3 protein: CASSLLPLSTGYNYGYTF. The CDR3 DNA reads TGTGCCAGCAGCTTACTACCCCTTTCGACAGGGTATAACTATGGCTACACCTTC.

The J gene is TRBJ2-2, the V gene TRBV7-2; D is undetermined. Deletions cut 6 bases from V and 3 bases from J, with 14 bases between. CDR1 and CDR2 from the germline V gene are SGHTA and FQGNSA. There are 15 residues in the CDR3. Here the CDR3 DNA reads TGTGCCAGCAGGCGTGGGCCCTGGGACACCGGGGAGCTGTTTTTT. This translates into CASRRGPWDTGELFF.

The chain recombines TRBV19 with TRBJ2-7; 8 bases are shared with TRBD2. Trimming took 6 bases from V and 3 from J; bases not matched to a gene: 7. Germline V gives CDR1 LNHDA, CDR2 SQIVND (reference sequence). This CDR3 is built from 14 residues. CDR3 sequence: CASRERGFNYEQYF. The CDR3 nucleotides are TGTGCCAGTAGGGAGCGGGGGTTCAACTACGAGCAGTACTTC. The whole variable domain, remainder taken from reference TRBV19 and TRBJ2-7, is DGGITQSPKYLFRKEGQNVTLSCEQNLNHDAMYWYRQDPGQGLRLIYYSQIVNDFQKGDIAEGYSVSREKKESFPLTVTSAQKNPTAFYLCASRERGFNYEQYFGPGTRLTVT.

This chain connects TRBV10-2 to TRBJ1-2; 7 bases map to TRBD1. This CDR3 has 12 residues. In germline, CDR1 is WSHSY, CDR2 SAAADI. V lost 6 bases to trimming and J lost 4 bases; unmatched junction nucleotides: 2. CDR3 DNA sequence: TGCGCCAGCAGGAGGGACAGCTATGGCTACACCTTC. Its translation: CASRRDSYGYTF.

This clone was counted once. The V and J genes are TRBV7-8 and TRBJ1-2; 8 positions agree with TRBD1. Germline CDR1 and CDR2: SGHVS and FQNEAQ. The CDR3 is 17 residues long. The ends lost 1 base at V and 8 bases at J; junction bases unmatched: 15. CDR3 DNA sequence: TGTGCCAGCAGCTTAGGGGGGACAGGCAAATACTCGAGAGGCTACACCTTC. It specifies CASSLGGTGKYSRGYTF.

V usage is TRBV15 and J usage is TRBJ1-2; TRBD1 matches 9 bases. CDR3 size: 14 residues. Germline V CDR1 and CDR2: LNHNV, YYDKDF (reference sequence). J was trimmed by 4 bases and V by 0 bases; bases with no gene match: 0. This chain's CDR3 is CATSREDRGYGYTF. The CDR3 region has the DNA TGTGCCACCAGCAGAGAGGACAGGGGCTATGGCTACACCTTC.

This chain uses TRBV25-1 with TRBJ2-7, with D perhaps TRBD1 (5 bases). V was clipped by 2 bases and J by 0 bases, with 14 bases between them. Germline CDR1 is MGHDK and CDR2 is SYGVNS. The CDR3 runs to 16 residues. In DNA form, the CDR3 reads TGTGCCAGCAGTGAAACCCAGGGTATAGGCTCCTACGAGCAGTACTTC. Translated: CASSETQGIGSYEQYF.

The chain recombines TRBV30 with TRBJ2-3; 9 nucleotides agree with TRBD2. Germline values: CDR1 GTSNPN, CDR2 SVGIG (reference sequence). Trimming at V came to 5 bases and at J to 8 bases, leaving 11 bases not matched to a gene. There are 14 residues in the CDR3. Here the CDR3 DNA reads TGTGCCTGGGAAAGCGCGGGGGGGCTAGTTACGCAGTATTTT. Amino acids: CAWESAGGLVTQYF.

The chain uses TRBV11-2 and TRBJ2-5; D is unclear. V was cut by 6 bases and J by 1 base, with 21 bases left in between. Per the germline V gene, CDR1 is SGHAT and CDR2 is FQNNGV. This CDR3 has 17 residues. CDR3 loop: CASRQNWAARFQETQYF. The CDR3 DNA is TGTGCCAGCAGGCAAAACTGGGCAGCCCGCTTCCAAGAGACCCAGTACTTC.

This clone has a single count. The chain couples TRBV6-2 or TRBV6-3 to TRBJ1-2; the D gene is possibly TRBD1 (6 bases). Germline CDR1 MNHEY, CDR2 SVGEGT. The V and J ends lost 6 bases and 7 bases respectively, with 15 bases between them. The CDR3 sequence is 13 residues long. The DNA of the CDR3 is TGTGCCAGCAGCCACAGGGTACAGGGTGGCTACACCTTC. This encodes CASSHRVQGGYTF.

J is TRBJ1-1 and V is TRBV27; a possible D gene is TRBD1 (6 bases). The germline V and J ends were trimmed by 4 bases and 0 bases, with 12 bases remaining between them. Looked up from germline, CDR1 is MNHEY and CDR2 is SMNVEV (reference sequence). The CDR3 contains 15 residues. CDR3 sequence reads: CASSSRTVMNTEAFF. The DNA for the CDR3 is TGTGCCAGCAGTTCCCGGACAGTTATGAACACTGAAGCTTTCTTT.

The rearrangement uses TRBV9 and TRBJ2-7, with 7 bases lining up with TRBD2. The CDR3 contains 14 residues. V was pared by 5 bases and J by 1 base, with 6 bases of the junction left unmatched. Germline values: CDR1 SGDLS, CDR2 YYNGEE. CDR3 sequence (DNA): TGTGCCAGCAGTTTTAGCGGGTTATCCTACGAGCAGTACTTC. Its translation: CASSFSGLSYEQYF.